The 20 T cell receptor beta chains below all came from one sample that was sequenced in a study of T cells expressing NK-cell markers. TCRdb reanalyzed the 5' RACE reads, giving one entry per CDR3 protein sequence and no DNA. The data show 550,000 to 600,000 distinct CDR3 sequences, and the top ten clones hold around 4%. The sample taken for sequencing was blood T cells: a sorted CD56 or NKG2C T cell subset, CD4+ or CD8+ T cells, or bulk PBMC T cells (not recorded which). These receptors all come from a man younger than 35 in good health.

The chain is built from TRBV3-1 and TRBJ2-2; TCRdb names TRBD2, which stays unverified in the absence of DNA. This CDR3 has 15 residues. Germline lookup yields CDR1 LGHDT and CDR2 YNNKEL (reference sequence). Here the CDR3 reads CASSQALENTGELFF.

The genes are TRBV10-3 and TRBJ2-2; TCRdb outputs TRBD2, but without DNA this stays unchecked. The germline V gene has CDR1 ENHRY and CDR2 SYGVKD. CDR3 size: 15 residues. CDR3 region: CAIGPAISNTGELFF.

The V and J genes are TRBV20-1 and TRBJ2-1; TCRdb indicates TRBD2, and absent DNA this call remains unverified. The CDR3 spans 19 residues. Per germline, CDR1 DFQATT and CDR2 SNEGSKA (reference sequence). The CDR3 reads CSARPARLAGSLAYNEQFF.

V usage is TRBV7-6 and J usage is TRBJ2-7; the D call from TCRdb, TRBD1, cannot be confirmed without DNA. The CDR3 spans 14 residues. Germline lookup yields CDR1 SGHVS and CDR2 FNYEAQ. CDR3 loop: CASSLTGGINEQYF.

J is TRBJ2-1 and V is TRBV6-5; TCRdb gives TRBD1 as the D gene, but with no DNA this cannot be confirmed. This CDR3 is 17 amino acids long. CDR1 MNHEY and CDR2 SVGAGI come from the germline V gene. The CDR3 protein is CASSYGIWDRGRNEQFF.

The chain is built from TRBV7-2 and TRBJ2-3; TCRdb's D call of TRBD1 is untestable without DNA. The CDR3 has 14 amino acids. Germline V gene lookup returns CDR1 SGHTA and CDR2 FQGNSA. The CDR3: CASRRREPGDTQYF.

This chain's CDR3 is CASSSRTSYNEQFF. The J gene is TRBJ2-1, the V gene TRBV12-3 or TRBV12-4; the D call of TRBD2 rests on TCRdb alone, since no DNA is present to check it. The CDR3 runs to 14 residues.

The genes are TRBV20-1 and TRBJ2-3; the D call of TRBD1 rests on TCRdb alone, since no DNA is present to check it. From germline, CDR1 is DFQATT and CDR2 SNEGSKA (reference sequence). The length of the CDR3 is 12 residues. The CDR3 loop is CSGPRGTDTQYF.

The rearrangement links TRBV6-2 or TRBV6-3 to TRBJ2-3; there is no DNA to check the TCRdb D call of TRBD2. The CDR3 contains 14 residues. Germline V gene lookup returns CDR1 MNHEY and CDR2 SVGEGT. The CDR3 reads CASNERTPGLLQYF.

The chain links TRBV4-3 to TRBJ2-5; TCRdb's D call, TRBD1, is unchecked because there is no DNA. From germline, CDR1 is LGHNA and CDR2 YSLEER. The CDR3 sequence is 17 residues long. CDR3: CASSQVPSPGGQETQYF.

V and J are TRBV20-1 and TRBJ2-7. Germline lookup yields CDR1 DFQATT and CDR2 SNEGSKA (reference sequence). This CDR3 spans 14 amino acids. CDR3 sequence reads: CSARDLASKDEQYF.

The V and J genes are TRBV29-1 and TRBJ2-1. This CDR3 is built from 16 residues. The germline CDR1 and CDR2 sequences are SQVTM and ANQGSEA. This CDR3 is CSVLLDGRSAYNEQFF.

The chain combines TRBV28 with TRBJ1-6; the TRBD1 assignment by TCRdb is unverifiable without DNA. The CDR3 extends over 16 amino acids. The germline gives CDR1 MDHEN, CDR2 SYDVKM. The chain's CDR3 is CASRLTGTWYNSPLHF.

V is TRBV18 and J is TRBJ2-1; TCRdb picks TRBD2, but there is no DNA to check that call. The CDR3 runs to 14 residues. In germline, CDR1 is KGHSH, CDR2 LQKENI. The CDR3 sequence: CASSRVGGSDEQFF.

The chain's CDR3 is CSATLPTSGRGNEQFF. The chain has TRBV20-1 and TRBJ2-1; TCRdb selects TRBD2, and the lack of DNA leaves this call unchecked. CDR1 DFQATT and CDR2 SNEGSKA come from the germline V gene (reference sequence). The CDR3 has 16 amino acids.

V and J are TRBV14 and TRBJ2-1. CDR3 length equals 17 residues. Germline loops: CDR1 SGHDN, CDR2 FVKESK. CDR3 loop: CASSQDFRQGQQAEQFF.

This chain uses TRBV14 with TRBJ2-3; TCRdb's D call, TRBD1, is unchecked because there is no DNA. The CDR3 totals 17 residues. Germline CDR1 is SGHDN and CDR2 is FVKESK. CDR3 sequence: CASSQDRGGYGTDTQYF.

The chain uses TRBV4-1 and TRBJ2-5; TCRdb selects TRBD1, and the lack of DNA leaves this call unchecked. Per the germline V gene, CDR1 is MGHRA and CDR2 is YSYEKL. This CDR3 has 17 amino acids. The CDR3 region is CASSQDSQGTAQETQYF.

This chain links TRBV12-3 or TRBV12-4 with TRBJ1-2; TCRdb designates TRBD1, a call that cannot be tested without DNA. The CDR3 runs 14 residues. CDR3 sequence reads: CASSPSTGNYGYTF.

The rearrangement joins TRBV6-5 to TRBJ2-5; TCRdb outputs TRBD1, but without DNA this stays unchecked. The CDR3 length is 16 residues. CDR1 is MNHEY and CDR2 is SVGAGI in the germline V gene. The CDR3 spells CASSYSGTGQLETQYF.